This paragraph covers one T cell receptor (beta chain) sequence. Its antigen is unidentified. These data belong to a study of CXCR3-negative and CXCR3-positive naive CD8 T cells. UMI-labeled 5' RACE yielded the TRB cDNA libraries. TCRdb reprocessed the 5' RACE reads; each CDR3 protein has one entry and no DNA is given. This listing includes under 85,000 distinct CDR3 sequences. The CDR3 extends over 15 amino acids. The V gene's germline CDR1 is SGHTA and CDR2 FQGTGA. By phenotype, naive CD8+ T cells were CD45RO-CCR7+CD27+CD95-. The study's findings and limits: Hydrophobicity of TRB CDR3s was greater in CXCR3-positive naive cells than in CXCR3-negative naive cells. Each naive subset displayed comparably high diversity, whereas memory CD8+ cells displayed much lower diversity. Naive CXCR3-positive and CXCR3-negative cells shared TRBV-TRBJ usage; memory cells diverged.

The material sequenced was naive CXCR3+ CD8+ T cells from blood. Subset denoted: CD45RO-CCR7+CD27+CD95- naive CD8+ T cells expressing CXCR3 (TNR3+). This receptor was identified in a human donor in good health. Some clones in this sample may be carry-over from other donors' samples. The V and J genes are TRBV7-3 and TRBJ2-1; TCRdb designates TRBD1, a call that cannot be tested without DNA. CDR3: CASSLAHGTYNEQFF. Complete variable domain (other parts from reference TRBV7-3 and TRBJ2-1): GAGVSQTPSNKVTEKGKYVELRCDPISGHTALYWYRQSLGQGPEFLIYFQGTGAADDSGLPNDRFFAVRPEGSVSTLKIQRTERGDSAVYLCASSLAHGTYNEQFFGPGTRLTVL.